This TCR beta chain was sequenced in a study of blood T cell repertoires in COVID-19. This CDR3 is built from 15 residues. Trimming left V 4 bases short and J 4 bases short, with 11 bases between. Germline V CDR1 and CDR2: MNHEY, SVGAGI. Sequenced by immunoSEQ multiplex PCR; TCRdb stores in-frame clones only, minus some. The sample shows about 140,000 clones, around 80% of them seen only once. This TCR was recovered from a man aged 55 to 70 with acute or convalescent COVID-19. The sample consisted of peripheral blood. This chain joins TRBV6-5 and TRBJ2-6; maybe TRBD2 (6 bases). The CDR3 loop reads CASSSGGEGANVLTF. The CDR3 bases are TGTGCCAGCAGTTCAGGAGGGGAAGGGGCCAACGTCCTGACTTTC.